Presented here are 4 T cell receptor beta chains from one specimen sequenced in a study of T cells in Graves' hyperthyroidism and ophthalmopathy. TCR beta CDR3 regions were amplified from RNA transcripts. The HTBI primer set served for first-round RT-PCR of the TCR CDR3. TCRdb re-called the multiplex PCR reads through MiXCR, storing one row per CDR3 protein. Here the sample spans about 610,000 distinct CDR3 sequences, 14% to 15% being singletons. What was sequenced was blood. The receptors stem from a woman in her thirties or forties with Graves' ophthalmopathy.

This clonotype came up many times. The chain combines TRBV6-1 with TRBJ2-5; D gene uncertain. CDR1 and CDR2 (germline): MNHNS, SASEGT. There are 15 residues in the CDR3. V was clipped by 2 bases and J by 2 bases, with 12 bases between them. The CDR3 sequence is CASSEYTGLQETQYF. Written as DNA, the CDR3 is TGTGCCAGCAGTGAATACACGGGCCTACAAGAGACCCAGTACTTC.

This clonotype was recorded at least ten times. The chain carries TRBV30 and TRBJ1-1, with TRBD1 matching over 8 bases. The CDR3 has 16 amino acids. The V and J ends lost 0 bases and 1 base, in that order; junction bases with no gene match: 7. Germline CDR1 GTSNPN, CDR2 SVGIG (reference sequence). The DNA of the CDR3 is TGTGCCTGGAGTGTGTCCAGGGGGCCGCCGAACACTGAAGCTTTCTTT. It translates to CAWSVSRGPPNTEAFF.

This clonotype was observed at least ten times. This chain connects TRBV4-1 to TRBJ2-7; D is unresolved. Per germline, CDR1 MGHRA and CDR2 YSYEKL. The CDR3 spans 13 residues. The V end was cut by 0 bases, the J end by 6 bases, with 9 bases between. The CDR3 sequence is CASSQDVRSEQYF. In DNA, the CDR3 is TGCGCCAGCAGCCAAGATGTTCGTAGCGAGCAGTACTTC.

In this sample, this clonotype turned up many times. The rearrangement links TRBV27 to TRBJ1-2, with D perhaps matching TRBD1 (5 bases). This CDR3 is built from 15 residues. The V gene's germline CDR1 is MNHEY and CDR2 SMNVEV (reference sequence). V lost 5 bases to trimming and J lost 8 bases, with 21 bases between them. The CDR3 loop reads CASSPREGGAEGYTF. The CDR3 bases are TGTGCCAGCAGTCCCCGGGAAGGAGGGGCGGAAGGCTACACCTTC.